Reported below is one T cell receptor beta chain. This clone was seen a few times. The antigen it recognizes is unknown. Within one base of it there is no much larger clone, and no base qualities were kept. Patients with a history of autoimmune disease or receiving systemic immunosuppression were excluded from the trial. In every dose cohort, peripheral blood was drawn for TCR sequencing at baseline, cycle 4 day 1, and cycle 7 day 1. The samples were taken from a phase I, first-in-human, multicenter, open-label dose-escalation trial of ivuxolimab. Adults with locally advanced or metastatic head and neck squamous cell, hepatocellular, melanoma or renal cell carcinoma were enrolled in the trial. Before TCR sequencing, CD4+ T cells and CD8+ T cells from peripheral blood were sorted into separate populations. The source of the sample is a study of OX40 agonist ivuxolimab in advanced cancers. Study-level background: The costimulatory receptor OX40 (CD134) was targeted by ivuxolimab, a fully human IgG2 agonistic monoclonal antibody. Intravenous ivuxolimab was administered to patients every 2 weeks at six dose levels: 0.01, 0.1, 0.3, 1.5, 3 and 10 mg/kg. Of the approximately 50 dose-escalation patients, hepatocellular carcinoma was present in about 20, melanoma in roughly 15, renal cell carcinoma in 9 and head and neck cancer in 9. In the dose-escalation cohort, over 65% of patients were male, and the mean age was approximately 60 years, with a range of about 23 to 85. Prior anti-PD-1, anti-PD-L1 or anti-CTLA-4 therapy was permitted, and checkpoint inhibitors had been received by around 39% of dose-escalation patients. Partial responses were achieved by three dose-escalation patients, of whom one had hepatocellular carcinoma and two had cutaneous melanoma. The point of sequencing TCRbeta in the periphery was to test whether ivuxolimab changed TCR sequence diversity and drove clonal T-cell expansion. The paper reports the monotherapy dose-escalation portion (N of about 47 patients) of the phase I ivuxolimab trial. Broader findings and caveats from the paper: After ivuxolimab, more expanded clones were found on average in CD8+ T cells than in CD4+ T cells. In partial responders in the 0.1-3.0 mg/kg groups, normalized peripheral clonal expansion was found to be among the lowest, especially among CD8+ T cells. Low levels of normalized T-cell clonal expansion were also seen in some patients who did not respond. At doses of 0.1 to 3.0 mg/kg, clonal expansion of both CD4+ and CD8+ blood T cells was observed from baseline to week 6. Antigen specificity was not determined for the clonally expanded peripheral T cells.

CDR1 and CDR2 (LNHNV, YYDKDF) derive from the germline V gene (reference sequence). The CDR3, cysteine through phenylalanine, is 11 amino acids long. The DNA shown is the 33-base CDR3, in frame from base 1. V was cut back by 6 bases and J by 4 bases, leaving a gap of 6 bases between them. Genomic DNA was isolated from the sorted cells so that the TCRbeta CDR3 region could be sequenced. TCRbeta CDR3 regions were sequenced using the immunoSEQ Assay. TCRdb retrieved this table from immuneACCESS and kept in-frame rearrangements only. Not all clones are present; in checked studies, unresolved V genes account for under half, and no reason is known for the remainder. This sample gives 60,000 to 100,000 clones in total; approximately 84% of them show up just once. The ten largest clones take up about 0.51% of the sample.

The V and J genes are TRBV15 and TRBJ2-5, with the D gene too uncertain to name. This sequence originates from an adult with an advanced solid tumor such as melanoma, head and neck, liver or kidney cancer. The sequenced sample was CD4+ or CD8+ T cells sorted from blood, obtained in a trial of the OX40 agonist ivuxolimab. The sequenced DNA is TGTGCCACCAGTGTGGGAGAGACCCAGTACTTC. Its protein is CATSVGETQYF.